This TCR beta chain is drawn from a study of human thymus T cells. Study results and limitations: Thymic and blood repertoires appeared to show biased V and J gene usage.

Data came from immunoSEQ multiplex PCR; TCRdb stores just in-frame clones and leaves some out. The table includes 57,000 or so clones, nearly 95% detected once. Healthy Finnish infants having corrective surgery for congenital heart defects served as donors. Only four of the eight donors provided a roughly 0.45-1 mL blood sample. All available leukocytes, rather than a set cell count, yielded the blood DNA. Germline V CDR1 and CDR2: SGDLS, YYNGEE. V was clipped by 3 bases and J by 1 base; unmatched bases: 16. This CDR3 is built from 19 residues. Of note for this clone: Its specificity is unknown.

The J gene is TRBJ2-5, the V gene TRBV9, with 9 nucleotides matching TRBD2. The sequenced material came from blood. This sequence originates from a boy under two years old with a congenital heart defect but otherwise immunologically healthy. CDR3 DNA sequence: TGTGCCAGCAGCGGCACCGGGACTAGCCCTACCAAAAGCCAAGAGACCCAGTACTTC. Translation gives CASSGTGTSPTKSQETQYF.